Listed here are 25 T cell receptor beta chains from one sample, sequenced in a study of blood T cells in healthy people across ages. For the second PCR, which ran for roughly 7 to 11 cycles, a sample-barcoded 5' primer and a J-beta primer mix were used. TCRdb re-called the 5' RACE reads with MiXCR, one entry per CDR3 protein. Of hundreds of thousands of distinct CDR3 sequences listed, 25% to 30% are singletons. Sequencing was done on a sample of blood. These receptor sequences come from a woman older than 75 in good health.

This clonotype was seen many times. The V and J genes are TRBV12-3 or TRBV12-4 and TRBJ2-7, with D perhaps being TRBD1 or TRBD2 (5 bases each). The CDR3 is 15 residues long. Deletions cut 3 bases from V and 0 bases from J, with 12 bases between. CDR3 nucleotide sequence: TGTGCCAGCAGTTTCCCAGGGAGCGGCTCCTACGAGCAGTACTTC. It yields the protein CASSFPGSGSYEQYF.

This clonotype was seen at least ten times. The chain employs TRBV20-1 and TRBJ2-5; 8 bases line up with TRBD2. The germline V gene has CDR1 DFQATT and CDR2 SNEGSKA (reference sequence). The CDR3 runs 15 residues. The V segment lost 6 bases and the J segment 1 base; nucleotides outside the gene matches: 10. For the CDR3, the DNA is TGCAGTGCCCAAAAGCCAGCGGGAGTCCAAGAGACCCAGTACTTC. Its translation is CSAQKPAGVQETQYF.

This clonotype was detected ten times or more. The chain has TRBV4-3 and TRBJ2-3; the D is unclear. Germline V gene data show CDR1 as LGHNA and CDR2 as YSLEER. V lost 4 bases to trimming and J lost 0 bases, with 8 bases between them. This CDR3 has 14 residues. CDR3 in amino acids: CASSRRHSTDTQYF. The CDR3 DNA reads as TGCGCCAGCAGCCGCAGACACAGCACAGATACGCAGTATTTT.

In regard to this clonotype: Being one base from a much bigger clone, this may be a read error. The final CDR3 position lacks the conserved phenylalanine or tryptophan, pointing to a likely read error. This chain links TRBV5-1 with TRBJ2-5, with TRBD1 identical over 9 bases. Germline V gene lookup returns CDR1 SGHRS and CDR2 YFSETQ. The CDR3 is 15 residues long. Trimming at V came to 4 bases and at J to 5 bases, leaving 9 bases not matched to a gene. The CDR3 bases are TGCGCCAGCAGCCTTGGGACAGGGATCGGCGAGACCCAGTACATC. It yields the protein CASSLGTGIGETQYI.

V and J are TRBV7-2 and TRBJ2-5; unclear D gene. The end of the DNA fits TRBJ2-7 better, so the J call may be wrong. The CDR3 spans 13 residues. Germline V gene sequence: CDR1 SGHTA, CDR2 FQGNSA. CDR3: CASSATEFDEQYF. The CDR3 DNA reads TGTGCCAGCAGCGCCACTGAGTTCGACGAGCAGTACTTC.

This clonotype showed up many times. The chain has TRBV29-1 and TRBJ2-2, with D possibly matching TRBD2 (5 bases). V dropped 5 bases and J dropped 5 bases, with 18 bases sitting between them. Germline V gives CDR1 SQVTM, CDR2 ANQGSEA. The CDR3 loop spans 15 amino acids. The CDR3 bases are TGCAGCGTTCCCCGGGCCGAAACGGGGACCGGGGAGCTGTTTTTT. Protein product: CSVPRAETGTGELFF.

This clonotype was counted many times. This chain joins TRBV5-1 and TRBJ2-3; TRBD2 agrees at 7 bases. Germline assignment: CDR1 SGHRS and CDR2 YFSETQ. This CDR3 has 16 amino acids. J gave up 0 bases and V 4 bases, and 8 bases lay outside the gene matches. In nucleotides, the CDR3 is TGCGCCAGCAGCCCTTTGGGGGGGTCTAGCACAGATACGCAGTATTTT. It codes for CASSPLGGSSTDTQYF.

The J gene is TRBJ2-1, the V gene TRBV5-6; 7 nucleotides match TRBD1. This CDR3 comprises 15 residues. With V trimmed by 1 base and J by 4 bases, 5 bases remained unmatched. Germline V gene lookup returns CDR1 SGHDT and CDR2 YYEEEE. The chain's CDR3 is CASSLPGTDYNEQFF. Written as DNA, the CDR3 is TGTGCCAGCAGCTTGCCCGGGACAGATTACAATGAGCAGTTCTTC.

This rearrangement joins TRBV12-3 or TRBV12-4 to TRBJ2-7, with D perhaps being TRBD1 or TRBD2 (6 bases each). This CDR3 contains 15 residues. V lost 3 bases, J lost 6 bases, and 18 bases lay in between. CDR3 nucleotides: TGTGCCAGCAGTTTTGGAGGGGGATTCGGGGTCGAGCAGTACTTC. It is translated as CASSFGGGFGVEQYF.

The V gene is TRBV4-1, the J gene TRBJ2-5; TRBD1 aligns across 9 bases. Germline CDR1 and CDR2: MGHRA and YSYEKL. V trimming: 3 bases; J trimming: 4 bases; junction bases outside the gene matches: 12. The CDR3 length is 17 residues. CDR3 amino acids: CASSHPRRDRARETQYF. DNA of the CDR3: TGCGCCAGCAGCCACCCCAGACGGGACAGGGCGCGAGAGACCCAGTACTTC.

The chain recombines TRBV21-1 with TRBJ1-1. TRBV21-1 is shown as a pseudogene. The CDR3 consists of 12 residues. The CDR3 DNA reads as TGTGCCAGCAGCAAAGTGGGCCTTGAAGCTTTCTTT. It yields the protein CASSKVGLEAFF.

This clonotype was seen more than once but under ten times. CDR3 coding DNA: TGTGCCAGCGATTTTGGCAGGAACTACAATGAGCAGTTCTTC. Protein sequence: CASDFGRNYNEQFF. The rearrangement links TRBV6-2 or TRBV6-3 to TRBJ2-1; D is undetermined. Deletions cut 8 bases from V and 3 bases from J, with 14 bases between. Germline CDR1 is MNHEY and CDR2 is SVGEGT. This CDR3 is 14 amino acids long.

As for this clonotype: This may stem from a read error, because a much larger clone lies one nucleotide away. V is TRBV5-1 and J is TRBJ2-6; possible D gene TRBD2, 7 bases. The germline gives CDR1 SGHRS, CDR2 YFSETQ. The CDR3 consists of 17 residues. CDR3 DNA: TGCGCCAGCAGCTGGGGGGGCGCAAGCTCTGGGGCCAACGTCCGGACTTTC. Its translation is CASSWGGASSGANVRTF.

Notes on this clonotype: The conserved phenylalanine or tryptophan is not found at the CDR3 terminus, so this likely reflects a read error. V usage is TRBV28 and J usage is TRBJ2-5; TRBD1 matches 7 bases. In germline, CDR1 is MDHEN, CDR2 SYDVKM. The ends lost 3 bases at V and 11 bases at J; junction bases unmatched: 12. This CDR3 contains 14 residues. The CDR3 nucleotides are TGTGCCAGCAGTTTGGTTGTCGGACAGGAGAAGCAGTACTGC. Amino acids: CASSLVVGQEKQYC.

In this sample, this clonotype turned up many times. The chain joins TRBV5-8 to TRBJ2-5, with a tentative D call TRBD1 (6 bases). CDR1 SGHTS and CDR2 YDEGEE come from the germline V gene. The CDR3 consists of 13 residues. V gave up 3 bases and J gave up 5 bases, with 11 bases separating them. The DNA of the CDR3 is TGTGCCAGCAGCTGGCAGGGGCAGGAGACCCAGTACTTC. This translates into CASSWQGQETQYF.

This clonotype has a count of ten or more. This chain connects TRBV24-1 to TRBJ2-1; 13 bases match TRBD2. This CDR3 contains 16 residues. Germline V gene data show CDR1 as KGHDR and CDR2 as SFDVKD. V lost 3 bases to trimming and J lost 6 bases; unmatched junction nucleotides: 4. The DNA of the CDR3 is TGTGCCACCAGTGATCCACTAGCGGGGGGGATCAATGAGCAGTTCTTC. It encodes CATSDPLAGGINEQFF.

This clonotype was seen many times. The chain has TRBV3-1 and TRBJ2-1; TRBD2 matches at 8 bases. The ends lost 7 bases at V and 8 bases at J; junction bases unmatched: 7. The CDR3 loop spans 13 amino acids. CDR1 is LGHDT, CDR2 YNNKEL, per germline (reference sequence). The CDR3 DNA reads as TGTGCCAGCACCCGGGGGGGCCTTCATGAGCAGTTCTTC. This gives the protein CASTRGGLHEQFF.

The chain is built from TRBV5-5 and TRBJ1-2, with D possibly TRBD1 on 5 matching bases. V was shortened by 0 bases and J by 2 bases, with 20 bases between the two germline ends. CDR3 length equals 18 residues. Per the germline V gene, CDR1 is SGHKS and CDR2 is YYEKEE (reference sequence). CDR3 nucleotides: TGTGCCAGCAGCTTGGGCCCGACGGTGAGGGAGGGGAACTATGGCTACACCTTC. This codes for CASSLGPTVREGNYGYTF.

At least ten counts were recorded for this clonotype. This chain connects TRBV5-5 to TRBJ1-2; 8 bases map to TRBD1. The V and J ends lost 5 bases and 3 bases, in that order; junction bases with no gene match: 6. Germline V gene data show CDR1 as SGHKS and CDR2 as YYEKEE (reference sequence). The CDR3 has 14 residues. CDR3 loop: CASRLPGGYYGYTF. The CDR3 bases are TGTGCCAGCAGACTTCCAGGGGGCTACTATGGCTACACCTTC. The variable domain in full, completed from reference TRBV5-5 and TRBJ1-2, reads DAGVTQSPTHLIKTRGQQVTLRCSPISGHKSVSWYQQVLGQGPQFIFQYYEKEERGRGNFPDRFSARQFPNYSSELNVNALLLGDSALYLCASRLPGGYYGYTFGSGTRLTVV.

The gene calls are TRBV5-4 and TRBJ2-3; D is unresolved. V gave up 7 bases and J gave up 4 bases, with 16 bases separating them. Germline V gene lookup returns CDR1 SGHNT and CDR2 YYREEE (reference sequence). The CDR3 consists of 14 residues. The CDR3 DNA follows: TGTGCCAGCGACCCGGGCTTTGAGCCAGATACGCAGTATTTT. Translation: CASDPGFEPDTQYF. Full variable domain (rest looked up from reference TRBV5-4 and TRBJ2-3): ETGVTQSPTHLIKTRGQQVTLRCSSQSGHNTVSWYQQALGQGPQFIFQYYREEENGRGNFPPRFSGLQFPNYSSELNVNALELDDSALYLCASDPGFEPDTQYFGPGTRLTVL.

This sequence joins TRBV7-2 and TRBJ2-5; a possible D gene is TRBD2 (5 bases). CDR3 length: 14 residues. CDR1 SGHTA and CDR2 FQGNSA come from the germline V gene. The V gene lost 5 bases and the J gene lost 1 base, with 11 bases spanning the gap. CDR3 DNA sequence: TGTGCCAGCAGCCCAAGTCTAGCCCAAGAGACCCAGTACTTC. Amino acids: CASSPSLAQETQYF.

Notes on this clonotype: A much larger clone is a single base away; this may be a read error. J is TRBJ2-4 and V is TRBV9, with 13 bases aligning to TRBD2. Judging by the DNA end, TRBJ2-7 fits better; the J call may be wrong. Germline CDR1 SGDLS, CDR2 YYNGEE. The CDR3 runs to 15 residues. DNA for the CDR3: TGTGCCAGCAGCGGACTAGCGGGGGGAGTGGGCGAGCAGTACTTC. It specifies CASSGLAGGVGEQYF.

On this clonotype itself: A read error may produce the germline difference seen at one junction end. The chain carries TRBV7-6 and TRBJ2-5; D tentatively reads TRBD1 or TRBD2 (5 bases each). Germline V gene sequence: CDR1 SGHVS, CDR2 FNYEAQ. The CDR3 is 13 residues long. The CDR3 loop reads CTSSLGRKETQYF. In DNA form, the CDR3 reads TGTACCAGCAGCCTGGGACGTAAAGAGACCCAGTACTTC.

DNA of the CDR3: TGTGCCAGCAGCCCCGGGACACAGAACACCGGGGAGCTGTTTTTT. Protein product: CASSPGTQNTGELFF. This chain joins TRBV7-2 and TRBJ2-2, with D tentatively TRBD1 (6 bases). V lost 5 bases to trimming and J lost 1 base, with 11 bases between them. Germline assignment: CDR1 SGHTA and CDR2 FQGNSA. This CDR3 is 15 amino acids long.

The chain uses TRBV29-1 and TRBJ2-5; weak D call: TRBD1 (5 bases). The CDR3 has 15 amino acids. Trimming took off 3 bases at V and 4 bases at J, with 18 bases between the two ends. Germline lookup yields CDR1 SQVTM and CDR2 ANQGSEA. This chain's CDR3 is CSVDFGQGWGETQYF. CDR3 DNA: TGCAGCGTTGACTTCGGCCAGGGATGGGGAGAGACCCAGTACTTC.